These 16 T cell receptor beta chains share one sample of origin, sequenced in a study of blood T cell repertoires in COVID-19. Data came from immunoSEQ multiplex PCR; TCRdb stores just in-frame clones and leaves some out. Among almost 300,000 clones listed, around nine tenths were seen once. Sequencing was done on a sample of peripheral blood. The receptors come from a woman aged 25-40 years with COVID-19, enrolled during active disease.

The chain joins TRBV6-2 or TRBV6-3 to TRBJ2-7, with a tentative D call TRBD1 (5 bases). V was cut by 2 bases and J by 2 bases, with 10 bases left in between. The germline V gene has CDR1 MNHEY and CDR2 SVGEGT. The CDR3 loop spans 14 amino acids. As DNA, the CDR3 is TGTGCCAGCAGTTACCCCGGACACCCCTACGAGCAGTACTTC. This gives the protein CASSYPGHPYEQYF.

The J gene is TRBJ2-5, the V gene TRBV5-1; D is perhaps TRBD2 (5 bases). The CDR3 has 14 residues. V was trimmed by 1 base and J by 0 bases, leaving 7 bases between them. Per germline, CDR1 SGHRS and CDR2 YFSETQ. The CDR3 sequence is CASSLSGNQETQYF. The DNA for the CDR3 is TGCGCCAGCAGCTTGTCGGGGAACCAAGAGACCCAGTACTTC.

The CDR3 DNA is TGTGCCAGCAGCCCGGCGGGACAGGGGACGGCACCCCTCCACTTT. Translating gives CASSPAGQGTAPLHF. The chain is built from TRBV11-2 and TRBJ1-6, with 10 bases that match TRBD1. This CDR3 has 15 amino acids. Germline V lookup: CDR1 SGHAT, CDR2 FQNNGV. V lost 5 bases and J lost 11; bases outside the gene matches: 9.

In the case of this clone: Additional DNA sequences in this sample encode the identical CDR3. This rearrangement joins TRBV4-1 to TRBJ2-6; D is undetermined. The CDR3 is 14 residues long. V lost 4 bases and J 0 bases, leaving 4 bases between the germline ends. Germline lookup yields CDR1 MGHRA and CDR2 YSYEKL. The CDR3 is CASSLNSGANVLTF. In DNA form, the CDR3 reads TGCGCCAGCAGCCTAAACTCTGGGGCCAACGTCCTGACTTTC.

The V gene is TRBV5-1, the J gene TRBJ2-1, with TRBD2 matching over 11 bases. Germline values: CDR1 SGHRS, CDR2 YFSETQ. J lost 1 base, V lost 2 bases, and 2 bases had no gene match. This CDR3 has 16 amino acids. The CDR3 region has the DNA TGCGCCAGCAGCTTAAGACTAGCGGGGTCCTACAATGAGCAGTTCTTC. It encodes CASSLRLAGSYNEQFF.

The J gene is TRBJ1-5, the V gene TRBV7-8; possibly TRBD1 for D (6 bases). Germline lookup yields CDR1 SGHVS and CDR2 FQNEAQ. The V end was cut by 1 base, the J end by 1 base, with 11 bases between. CDR3 size: 16 residues. The chain's CDR3 is CASSLGFGGSNQPQHF. In DNA, the CDR3 is TGTGCCAGCAGCTTAGGGTTTGGGGGCAGCAATCAGCCCCAGCATTTT.

The chain combines TRBV30 with TRBJ1-5; tentatively, D is TRBD1 (5 bases). CDR1 and CDR2 (germline): GTSNPN, SVGIG (reference sequence). V lost 1 base to trimming and J lost 6 bases, with 16 bases between them. CDR3 length: 15 amino acids. The CDR3 region is CAWSGASPGGQPQHF. CDR3 nucleotide sequence: TGTGCCTGGAGTGGGGCGTCCCCGGGGGGTCAGCCCCAGCATTTT.

This chain joins TRBV5-5 and TRBJ1-2, with D unclear. The CDR3 runs to 16 residues. V was cut by 1 base and J by 4 bases, with 17 bases left in between. Germline V gives CDR1 SGHKS, CDR2 YYEKEE (reference sequence). The CDR3 region has the DNA TGTGCCAGCAGCTTGAGATGGCCCAATAGCGGCTATGGCTACACCTTC. It translates to CASSLRWPNSGYGYTF.

This clone was found once. The rearrangement links TRBV9 to TRBJ1-1, with TRBD1 matching over 7 bases. The V and J ends lost 0 bases and 0 bases, in that order; junction bases with no gene match: 5. The germline gives CDR1 SGDLS, CDR2 YYNGEE. The CDR3 sequence is 16 residues long. CDR3 sequence: CASSVVRGALNTEAFF. The CDR3 bases are TGTGCCAGCAGCGTAGTCAGGGGGGCCCTGAACACTGAAGCTTTCTTT.

The J gene is TRBJ1-2, the V gene TRBV3-1 (or the pseudogene TRBV3-2); no definite D call. The CDR3 covers 15 residues. V shed 0 bases and J shed 4 bases, with 12 bases lying between them. Germline values: CDR1 LGHDT, CDR2 YNNKEL (reference sequence). This CDR3 reads CASSQDQGGLYGYTF. The CDR3 DNA reads as TGTGCCAGCAGCCAAGATCAAGGCGGGCTCTATGGCTACACCTTC.

This chain uses TRBV7-8 with TRBJ2-3, with 8 positions matching TRBD1. The CDR3 extends over 17 amino acids. Germline CDR1 is SGHVS and CDR2 is FQNEAQ. Losses at the gene ends were 2 bases for V and 1 base for J; bases not matched to a gene: 8. The chain's CDR3 is CASSLSIPDRGTDTQYF. For the CDR3, the DNA is TGTGCCAGCAGCTTAAGTATTCCGGACAGGGGCACAGATACGCAGTATTTT.

The chain has TRBV3-1 (or the pseudogene TRBV3-2) and TRBJ1-1; tentatively, D is TRBD1 (6 bases). The CDR3 totals 16 residues. The germline CDR1 and CDR2 sequences are LGHDT and YNNKEL (reference sequence). V was pared by 1 base and J by 1 base, with 13 bases between. In nucleotides, the CDR3 is TGTGCCAGCAGCCAAGGGTATGACAGGCCGAACACTGAAGCTTTCTTT. Protein product: CASSQGYDRPNTEAFF.

The CDR3 region is CASSQDWFEGPGGSPLHF. The CDR3 nucleotides read TGTGCCAGCAGCCAAGATTGGTTTGAAGGGCCGGGAGGCTCACCCCTCCACTTT. The chain combines TRBV14 with TRBJ1-6; D gene unclear. The CDR3 loop spans 18 amino acids. V was shortened by 0 bases and J by 10 bases, with 22 bases between the two germline ends. Germline CDR1 SGHDN, CDR2 FVKESK.

In its sample, this clone was seen once. The chain carries TRBV4-1 and TRBJ1-2; D is unclear. The CDR3 is 14 residues long. Germline loops: CDR1 MGHRA, CDR2 YSYEKL. V lost 4 bases and J 5 bases, leaving 14 bases between the germline ends. This CDR3 reads CASSPFGGNYGYTF. As DNA, the CDR3 is TGCGCCAGCAGCCCGTTTGGCGGGAATTATGGCTACACCTTC.

This clone has only a few counts. The rearrangement uses TRBV19 and TRBJ2-1, with D hard to call. The V gene lost 1 base and the J gene lost 0 bases, with 7 bases spanning the gap. The germline CDR1 and CDR2 sequences are LNHDA and SQIVND (reference sequence). The CDR3 sequence is 15 residues long. CDR3 in amino acids: CASSIGWSSYNEQFF. CDR3 nucleotides: TGTGCCAGTAGTATAGGGTGGAGCTCCTACAATGAGCAGTTCTTC.

J is TRBJ2-5 and V is TRBV7-8, with 9 bases lining up with TRBD2. Germline values: CDR1 SGHVS, CDR2 FQNEAQ. The CDR3 covers 16 residues. Losses at the gene ends were 2 bases for V and 1 base for J; bases not matched to a gene: 5. Here the CDR3 DNA reads TGTGCCAGCAGCTTAAACAGCGGGGGGCCCCAAGAGACCCAGTACTTC. Its protein product is CASSLNSGGPQETQYF.